One and the same sample provided the 30 T cell receptor beta chains below, sequenced in a study of low-dose radiotherapy and immunotherapy resistance in tumors. The sample's time point: after trial treatment. Treatment of the sample: LDRT plus nivolumab, ipilimumab, low-dose cyclophosphamide and aspirin (RACIN trial). Primers used for first-strand cDNA, a TRAV- and TRBV-specific set, covered both alpha and beta chains. The PCR that amplified TCRs ran for about 18 cycles, relying on a constant-region primer and a V-primer adapter. TCRdb re-called the reads through MiXCR, storing one row per CDR3 protein. This table holds roughly 100,000 distinct CDR3 sequences, under 25% found once. The sequencing used PBMCs, collected after low-dose radiotherapy plus immunotherapy. The source is a male donor with prostate cancer.

This clonotype was recorded a few times. V and J are TRBV7-6 and TRBJ2-7, with 11 bases lining up with TRBD2. Germline CDR1 and CDR2: SGHVS and FNYEAQ. The CDR3 covers 17 residues. The J segment lost 0 bases and the V segment lost 3 bases, leaving 7 bases of the junction unmatched. CDR3 DNA: TGTGCCAGCAGCTTCTTACCCGGGACTAGCGGCTCCTACGAGCAGTACTTC. It encodes CASSFLPGTSGSYEQYF.

This clonotype was counted many times. This sequence joins TRBV4-2 and TRBJ2-6; TRBD2 matches at 7 bases. The CDR3 is 16 residues long. Germline trimming cut 2 bases from V and 2 bases from J; bases unmatched to any gene: 3. The germline CDR1 and CDR2 sequences are LGHNA and YNFKEQ. The CDR3 reads CASSQWGGAGANVLTF. The DNA of the CDR3 is TGTGCCAGCAGCCAATGGGGAGGGGCTGGGGCCAACGTCCTGACTTTC.

This clonotype has at least ten counts. The rearrangement links TRBV7-9 to TRBJ1-6; D might be TRBD1 (5 bases). The CDR3 has 17 residues. The V gene's germline CDR1 is SEHNR and CDR2 FQNEAQ (reference sequence). V was pared by 5 bases and J by 0 bases, with 14 bases between. The DNA for the CDR3 is TGTGCCAGCAGCCAGGTCGGGGCCGCCTCCTATAATTCACCCCTCCACTTT. Protein: CASSQVGAASYNSPLHF.

This clonotype has ten or more counts. This rearrangement joins TRBV19 to TRBJ1-2; 8 bases fit TRBD1. Germline V lookup: CDR1 LNHDA, CDR2 SQIVND (reference sequence). This CDR3 is built from 14 residues. J gave up 4 bases and V 5 bases, and 6 bases lay outside the gene matches. This chain's CDR3 is CASSATGEAYGYTF. The CDR3, as DNA: TGTGCCAGTAGTGCGACAGGGGAGGCCTATGGCTACACCTTC.

Ten or more counts support this clonotype. The V and J genes are TRBV3-1 and TRBJ1-1; D remains unclear. In germline, CDR1 is LGHDT, CDR2 YNNKEL (reference sequence). This CDR3 contains 14 residues. The V gene lost 0 bases and the J gene lost 5 bases, with 10 bases spanning the gap. The CDR3 bases are TGTGCCAGCAGCCAAGAGCGGTCGGGGACTGAAGCTTTCTTT. Translation: CASSQERSGTEAFF.

The chain combines TRBV18 with TRBJ1-4; 9 nucleotides agree with TRBD1. Losses at the gene ends were 6 bases for V and 5 bases for J; bases not matched to a gene: 7. The germline V gene encodes CDR1 KGHSH and CDR2 LQKENI. The CDR3 runs 15 residues. CDR3 nucleotides: TGTGCCAGCTCCCTCCGACAGGGGGGAAATGAAAAACTGTTTTTT. The encoded protein is CASSLRQGGNEKLFF.

There are many counts of this clonotype. The V gene is TRBV6-6, the J gene TRBJ1-1; D remains unclear. The CDR3 consists of 13 residues. V was trimmed by 5 bases and J by 1 base, leaving 8 bases between them. Per germline, CDR1 MNHNY and CDR2 SVGAGI (reference sequence). CDR3 in DNA: TGTGCCAGCAGTCCCACTGAGAACACTGAAGCTTTCTTT. Its translation is CASSPTENTEAFF.

The chain couples TRBV28 to TRBJ2-3; the match to TRBD2 covers 8 bases. Unmatched junction bases numbered 9, after V lost 3 bases and J lost 1 base. The CDR3 extends over 17 amino acids. In germline, CDR1 is MDHEN, CDR2 SYDVKM. The CDR3 is CASSLASGGFRTDTQYF. Written as DNA, the CDR3 is TGTGCCAGCAGTTTGGCCAGCGGGGGCTTCCGCACAGATACGCAGTATTTT.

The chain carries TRBV7-2 and TRBJ2-7; possibly TRBD2 for D (7 bases). Trimming took off 2 bases at V and 3 bases at J, with 14 bases between the two ends. The germline V gene encodes CDR1 SGHTA and CDR2 FQGNSA. There are 15 residues in the CDR3. The CDR3 sequence: CASSLMGGAYYEQYF. In nucleotides, the CDR3 is TGTGCCAGCAGCTTAATGGGGGGGGCCTACTACGAGCAGTACTTC.

This clonotype was found many times. V and J are TRBV24-1 and TRBJ1-2; 7 bases match TRBD1. Trimming removed 4 bases from V and 8 bases from J; junction bases left unmatched: 9. CDR3 size: 14 residues. Germline V CDR1 and CDR2: KGHDR, SFDVKD. CDR3 protein: CATSDKDRKQGYTF. The CDR3 nucleotides are TGTGCCACCAGTGACAAGGACAGGAAGCAGGGCTACACCTTC.

This clonotype was found many times. The V call is TRBV6-2 or TRBV6-3, the J call TRBJ2-1, with 12 bases aligning to TRBD2. CDR1 and CDR2 (germline): MNHEY, SVGEGT. V lost 4 bases to trimming and J lost 6 bases; unmatched junction nucleotides: 10. The CDR3 is 17 residues long. The CDR3 here is CASSLASGGARSNEQFF. As DNA, the CDR3 is TGTGCCAGCAGTTTGGCTAGCGGGGGGGCCCGGAGCAATGAGCAGTTCTTC.

The chain uses TRBV7-9 and TRBJ2-5; 11 bases agree with TRBD2. Trimming took 0 bases from V and 1 from J; bases not matched to a gene: 1. CDR1 and CDR2 from the germline V gene are SEHNR and FQNEAQ (reference sequence). The CDR3 spans 16 residues. DNA of the CDR3: TGTGCCAGCAGCTTAGCGGGGACTAGCGGCCAAGAGACCCAGTACTTC. The encoded protein is CASSLAGTSGQETQYF.

This clonotype was recorded at least ten times. V is TRBV12-3 or TRBV12-4 and J is TRBJ2-2; possibly TRBD1 or TRBD2 for D (6 bases each). V dropped 3 bases and J dropped 3 bases, with 8 bases sitting between them. This CDR3 comprises 14 residues. CDR3 loop: CASSFGGHTGELFF. CDR3 nucleotides: TGTGCCAGCAGTTTTGGGGGGCACACCGGGGAGCTGTTTTTT.

This clonotype was found many times. The chain employs TRBV12-3 or TRBV12-4 and TRBJ2-3; 9 positions agree with TRBD2. J was trimmed by 3 bases and V by 4 bases; bases with no gene match: 2. The CDR3 is made up of 14 amino acids. In DNA form, the CDR3 reads TGTGCCAGCAGTTCCGGACTAGCGACAGATACGCAGTATTTT. This gives the protein CASSSGLATDTQYF.

The chain employs TRBV7-2 and TRBJ2-3; TRBD2 matches 7 bases. Per germline, CDR1 SGHTA and CDR2 FQGNSA. The CDR3 spans 15 residues. The V segment lost 1 base and the J segment 4 bases; nucleotides outside the gene matches: 5. CDR3 coding DNA: TGTGCCAGCAGCTTAGTGGGGGGAGGGGCAGATACGCAGTATTTT. Protein product: CASSLVGGGADTQYF.

The sample holds many counts of this clonotype. V is TRBV29-1 and J is TRBJ2-5; perhaps TRBD1 as D (5 bases). This CDR3 comprises 15 residues. The V end was cut by 6 bases, the J end by 0 bases, with 17 bases between. CDR1 and CDR2 (germline): SQVTM, ANQGSEA. The CDR3 region has the DNA TGCAGCGTCGAGAACCGACAGATGAACCAAGAGACCCAGTACTTC. Protein product: CSVENRQMNQETQYF.

Many counts were recorded for this clonotype. Here the CDR3 DNA reads TGTGCCAGCAGCCAATCCCGGGGGGGGCTATATGAGCAGTTCTTC. It encodes CASSQSRGGLYEQFF. The chain carries TRBV14 and TRBJ2-1; 8 bases are a match to TRBD2. The CDR3 runs to 15 residues. Germline trimming cut 2 bases from V and 8 bases from J; bases unmatched to any gene: 8. From germline, CDR1 is SGHDN and CDR2 FVKESK.

Many counts were recorded for this clonotype. This chain links TRBV19 with TRBJ2-7; 11 nucleotides match TRBD2. Germline CDR1 and CDR2: LNHDA and SQIVND (reference sequence). Germline trimming cut 4 bases from V and 5 bases from J; bases unmatched to any gene: 7. The CDR3 consists of 15 residues. CDR3 nucleotides: TGTGCCAGTAGTAACCCTAGCGGGGGGCTCCACGAGCAGTACTTC. Its translation is CASSNPSGGLHEQYF.

This clonotype has a count of ten or more. This rearrangement joins TRBV3-1 to TRBJ2-7; D may correspond to TRBD1 or TRBD2 (6 bases each). V lost 3 bases and J lost 7, with 19 bases in between. The CDR3 length is 15 residues. Per the germline V gene, CDR1 is LGHDT and CDR2 is YNNKEL (reference sequence). CDR3 amino acids: CASSHGTGGGREQYF. CDR3 bases: TGTGCCAGCAGCCATGGTACAGGAGGGGGTCGGGAGCAGTACTTC.

The chain combines TRBV29-1 with TRBJ1-4; D might be TRBD1 (5 bases). The V end was cut by 6 bases, the J end by 0 bases, with 8 bases between. In germline, CDR1 is SQVTM, CDR2 ANQGSEA. The CDR3 sequence is 13 residues long. DNA of the CDR3: TGCAGCGTGGCGACAGCAACTAATGAAAAACTGTTTTTT. The encoded protein is CSVATATNEKLFF.

This clonotype was observed many times. The chain carries TRBV11-2 and TRBJ2-5; a possible D gene is TRBD2 (6 bases). The CDR3 loop spans 14 amino acids. Trimming cost V 6 bases and J 4 bases, with 15 bases left between them. Looked up from germline, CDR1 is SGHAT and CDR2 is FQNNGV. CDR3 DNA: TGTGCCAGCAGTTACGTCCTAGCGAGAGAGACCCAGTACTTC. This codes for CASSYVLARETQYF.

The chain employs TRBV6-2 or TRBV6-3 and TRBJ1-5; D is unresolved. This CDR3 spans 12 amino acids. Germline CDR1 is MNHEY and CDR2 is SVGEGT. V was shortened by 5 bases and J by 9 bases, with 11 bases between the two germline ends. As DNA, the CDR3 is TGTGCCAGCAGTCGAGACGTGGGGCCCCAGCATTTT. This encodes CASSRDVGPQHF.

This clonotype was seen repeatedly, ten times or more. The genes are TRBV2 and TRBJ1-1, with D perhaps TRBD1 (5 bases). The CDR3 is 16 residues long. V was cut by 9 bases and J by 4 bases, with 24 bases left in between. Germline V gives CDR1 SNHLY, CDR2 FYNNEI. The CDR3 reads CARGQFGGGESTEAFF. The CDR3, as DNA: TGTGCCAGGGGCCAGTTTGGAGGAGGGGAGAGCACTGAAGCTTTCTTT.

This chain joins TRBV28 and TRBJ2-5; 9 positions match TRBD2. CDR3 size: 15 residues. CDR1 is MDHEN, CDR2 SYDVKM, per germline. Unmatched junction bases numbered 4, after V lost 2 bases and J lost 3 bases. CDR3: CASSLGGRAKETQYF. The CDR3 DNA reads as TGTGCCAGCAGTTTAGGCGGGAGGGCCAAAGAGACCCAGTACTTC.

This clonotype was detected many times. The chain links TRBV20-1 to TRBJ2-3; either TRBD1 or TRBD2 may fit D (6 bases each). This CDR3 region has 15 residues. Deletions cut 4 bases from V and 0 bases from J, with 14 bases between. Germline V gene data show CDR1 as DFQATT and CDR2 as SNEGSKA (reference sequence). The CDR3 region is CSATPQGRSTDTQYF. DNA for the CDR3: TGCAGTGCTACCCCCCAGGGGAGGAGCACAGATACGCAGTATTTT.

Regarding this clonotype: Since a far larger clone is one base different, this is likely a read error. The chain joins TRBV12-3 or TRBV12-4 to TRBJ2-7; the D gene is possibly TRBD2 (6 bases). The CDR3 is made up of 12 amino acids. Trimming cost V 8 bases and J 0 bases, with 8 bases left between them. The CDR3 DNA is TGTGCCAGCCACGGGAGCTCCTACGAGCAGTACTTC. This sequence encodes CASHGSSYEQYF.

There are many counts of this clonotype. The chain recombines TRBV19 with TRBJ1-6; D ambiguous. Germline assignment: CDR1 LNHDA and CDR2 SQIVND (reference sequence). The V and J ends lost 5 bases and 6 bases respectively, with 20 bases between them. This CDR3 contains 17 residues. CDR3 coding DNA: TGTGCCAGTAGTTTCAACGGTTTCCGGACTGGTAATTCACCCCTCCACTTT. It is translated as CASSFNGFRTGNSPLHF.

There are many counts of this clonotype. V gene TRBV24-1 combines with J gene TRBJ2-3; tentatively, D is TRBD2 (6 bases). Germline lookup yields CDR1 KGHDR and CDR2 SFDVKD. V was shortened by 0 bases and J by 9 bases, with 9 bases between the two germline ends. The CDR3 consists of 13 residues. CDR3 loop: CATSDLSGGTQYF. Here the CDR3 DNA reads TGTGCCACCAGTGATTTGTCCGGAGGGACGCAGTATTTT.

The chain uses TRBV2 and TRBJ2-7; D remains ambiguous. The ends were cut back, 7 bases at V and 9 bases at J, with 13 bases in the middle. Germline V gene sequence: CDR1 SNHLY, CDR2 FYNNEI. CDR3 size: 11 residues. In DNA, the CDR3 is TGTGCCAGCACCCCGGCCTGGGGGCAGTACTTC. Its protein product is CASTPAWGQYF. The full variable domain, its missing parts supplied by reference TRBV2 and TRBJ2-7, is EPEVTQTPSHQVTQMGQEVILRCVPISNHLYFYWYRQILGQKVEFLVSFYNNEISEKSEIFDDQFSVERPDGSNFTLKIRSTKLEDSAMYFCASTPAWGQYFGPGTRLTVT.

This clonotype has a count of ten or more. This sequence joins TRBV13 and TRBJ2-2; the D gene is possibly TRBD1 (5 bases). The CDR3 contains 14 residues. The V end lost 5 bases, the J end lost 1 base, and 8 bases lay between the germline ends. The germline CDR1 and CDR2 sequences are PRHDT and FYEKMQ (reference sequence). The CDR3 loop reads CASSPTGNTGELFF. The CDR3, as DNA: TGTGCCAGCAGCCCCACAGGGAACACCGGGGAGCTGTTTTTT. Combining the CDR3 with reference TRBV13 and TRBJ2-2 gives the whole variable domain AAGVIQSPRHLIKEKRETATLKCYPIPRHDTVYWYQQGPGQDPQFLISFYEKMQSDKGSIPDRFSAQQFSDYHSELNMSSLELGDSALYFCASSPTGNTGELFFGEGSRLTVL.